These T cell receptor beta chains were read from a single sample in a study of cytomegalovirus exposure and HLA in healthy donors. The repertoire was sequenced with immunoSEQ multiplex PCR; TCRdb's copy has only in-frame clones and lacks some. The data hold 100,000 to 150,000 clones, with approximately 80% observed a single time. The specimen sequenced was PBMCs. The receptors here all came from a man aged 45 to 65 in good health and CMV-seronegative. Each CDR3 is given with its conserved first and last residue. Fields, in order: CDR3 protein, CDR3 DNA, J gene, V gene, clone size, D gene. D genes are given only for firm matches. Rows give clone size only sometimes, using once, few, many, or a class for an expanded clone.

CAWSVGPTSSGNTIYF | TGTGCCTGGAGTGTGGGCCCTACCTCCTCTGGAAACACCATATATTTT | TRBJ1-3 | TRBV30 | . | .
CASSEAEGKLFF | TGTGCCAGCAGTGAAGCCGAGGGAAAACTGTTTTTC | TRBJ1-4 | TRBV6-1 | . | .
CASSLDSKRADTQYF | TGTGCCAGCAGCTTGGACTCAAAGAGGGCAGATACGCAGTATTTT | TRBJ2-3 | TRBV5-4 | once | .
CASRGRTGGFSGYTF | TGTGCCAGTAGAGGGCGGACAGGGGGTTTTTCTGGCTACACCTTC | TRBJ1-2 | TRBV19 | . | TRBD1
CASSSGGYTF | TGTGCCAGCAGTAGCGGTGGCTACACCTTC | TRBJ1-2 | TRBV28 | once | .
CASYRGRSQGTQYF | TGTGCCAGCTACAGGGGGCGCAGCCAGGGGACCCAGTACTTC | TRBJ2-5 | TRBV2 | few | TRBD1
CASSLRGGANVLTF | TGTGCCAGCAGTTTAAGGGGAGGGGCCAACGTCCTGACTTTC | TRBJ2-6 | TRBV28 | . | .
CASSLQGRGGNTIYF | TGTGCCAGCAGCTTACAGGGGCGCGGAGGAAACACCATATATTTT | TRBJ1-3 | TRBV7-9 | once | .
CASSGGQGKTGELFF | TGTGCCAGCAGCGGGGGACAGGGGAAAACCGGGGAGCTGTTTTTT | TRBJ2-2 | TRBV25-1 | . | TRBD1
CASSKRDRDSGYTF | TGTGCCAGTAGTAAGCGAGACAGGGACTCTGGCTACACCTTC | TRBJ1-2 | TRBV19 | . | TRBD1
CASSSPTKGALSAEQYF | TGTGCCTCCTCCTCCCCTACAAAGGGGGCGCTTTCAGCCGAGCAGTACTTC | TRBJ2-7 | TRBV19 | . | TRBD1
CASVGEGGEKLFF | TGTGCCAGCGTCGGGGAGGGGGGTGAAAAACTGTTTTTT | TRBJ1-4 | TRBV21-1 | . | .
CASSLSRGVTDTQYF | TGTGCCAGCAGCCTAAGTCGGGGGGTCACAGATACGCAGTATTTT | TRBJ2-3 | TRBV7-3 | . | TRBD2
CASTFTGLSQETQYF | TGTGCCAGCACCTTTACCGGACTCTCCCAAGAGACCCAGTACTTC | TRBJ2-5 | TRBV9 | . | .
CASSYMGQAGFYEQYF | TGTGCCAGCAGTTATATGGGCCAGGCAGGCTTCTACGAGCAGTACTTC | TRBJ2-7 | TRBV6-5 | once | .